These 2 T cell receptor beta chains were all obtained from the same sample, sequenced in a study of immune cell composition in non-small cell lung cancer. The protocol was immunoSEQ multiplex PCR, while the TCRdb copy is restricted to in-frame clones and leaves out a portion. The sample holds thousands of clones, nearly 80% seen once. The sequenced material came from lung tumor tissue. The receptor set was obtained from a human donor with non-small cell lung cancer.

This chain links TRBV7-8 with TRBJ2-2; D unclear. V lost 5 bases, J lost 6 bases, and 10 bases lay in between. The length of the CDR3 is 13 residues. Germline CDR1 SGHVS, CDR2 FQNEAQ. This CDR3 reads CASSPRESGELFF. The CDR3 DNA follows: TGTGCCAGCAGCCCGCGAGAATCCGGGGAGCTGTTTTTT. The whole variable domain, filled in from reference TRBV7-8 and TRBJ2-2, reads GAGVSQSPRYKVAKRGQDVALRCDPISGHVSLFWYQQALGQGPEFLTYFQNEAQLDKSGLPSDRFFAERPEGSVSTLKIQRTQQEDSAVYLCASSPRESGELFFGEGSRLTVL.

The CDR3, as DNA: TGTGCCAGCAGCCCCATGGGGGACACCTACAATGAGCAGTTCTTC. Residues: CASSPMGDTYNEQFF. The chain employs TRBV7-8 and TRBJ2-1; a weak D match, TRBD1 (6 bases). V lost 5 bases and J 2 bases, leaving 13 bases between the germline ends. This CDR3 region has 15 residues. Germline CDR1 is SGHVS and CDR2 is FQNEAQ.